This T cell receptor (beta chain) was captured in a study of response to subunit inactivated influenza vaccine (dated by TCRdb to about 2018). Background for the entire study: Deep quantitative T cell receptor repertoire profiling was used in the study to track responses to a trivalent subunit inactivated influenza vaccine.

The germline V gene encodes CDR1 SGHRS and CDR2 YFSETQ. V gives up 0 bases and J gives up 2 bases, and the segment between their germline ends measures 12 bases. The CDR3, from cysteine to phenylalanine, totals 15 residues. Only the CDR3 DNA is retained, 45 bases long and in frame from the first base. The paper's findings and limits, for the study overall: The authors proposed that each seasonal influenza vaccination may bring in only a limited number of new T cells.

A few counts support this clonotype. Its target antigen remains unknown. No base quality information exists; no much larger clone differs at one position. Library preparation employed RT-PCR. Sequencing relied on an Illumina HiSeq 2500. Using fastp trimming at Q25 and MiXCR clonotype assembly, TCRdb reanalyzed the public sequencing data and kept in-frame beta chains. Rows with a matching CDR3 protein are joined into one entry that keeps the most common DNA and genes. For this sample there are 650,000 to 800,000 distinct CDR3 sequences; 14% appear just once. The ten largest clones represent 5.5% to 8% of the sample.

The clonotype comes from a man in his fifties or sixties who received an inactivated influenza vaccine. Donor details come from another sample of the same person, matched by shared clones. The sequence joins TRBV5-1 to TRBJ2-7, with the D gene uncertain. This specimen consisted of PBMCs from blood, obtained about 14 days before vaccination. The CDR3 region reads CASSLAWQATYEQYF. The DNA sequence reads TGCGCCAGCAGCTTGGCCTGGCAGGCGACCTACGAGCAGTACTTC.